This T cell receptor beta chain stems from a study of patients and donors after allogeneic stem cell transplantation. Germline CDR1 is ENHRY and CDR2 is SYGVKD. Deletions cut 3 bases from V and 4 bases from J, with 27 bases between. The length of the CDR3 is 19 residues. A single record per CDR3 protein comes from TCRdb applying MiXCR to the RT-PCR reads. The sample consists of about 160,000 distinct CDR3 sequences, roughly 24% of them appearing once. The TCR sequence derives from a human donor who was either an allogeneic HSCT recipient or a stem cell or donor lymphocyte infusion donor (not recorded which). It is not recorded whose cells these are; they may come from a transplant donor. The specimen sequenced was blood, either unsorted or a sorted T cell fraction (not recorded which). V is TRBV10-3 and J is TRBJ1-2; no definite D call. CDR3 coding DNA: TGTGCCATCAGTGAAGAAGGGCTTAAGGTTTTGTCCTCTATCTATGGCTACACCTTC. It codes for CAISEEGLKVLSSIYGYTF.